One and the same sample provided the 7 T cell receptor beta chains below, sequenced in a study of blood T cell repertoires in COVID-19. Clones were sequenced by immunoSEQ multiplex PCR, and TCRdb holds only the in-frame ones, with some missing. The data show approximately 300,000 clones, almost 90% seen once. Sample: PBMCs or T cells enriched from blood (not recorded which). These receptors were collected from a woman aged 18-29 years with acute COVID-19.

In DNA form, the CDR3 reads TGTGCCAGCAGCTTAGAGGGAGGCACTGAAGCTTTCTTT. This encodes CASSLEGGTEAFF. The genes are TRBV11-2 and TRBJ1-1; D unresolved. This CDR3 comprises 13 residues. CDR1 is SGHAT and CDR2 is FQNNGV in the germline V gene. Trimming shortened V by 0 bases and J by 4 bases, and 6 bases separated the two germline ends.

This chain uses TRBV9 with TRBJ1-4; the match to TRBD1 covers 10 bases. Germline V gene lookup returns CDR1 SGDLS and CDR2 YYNGEE. V was pared by 2 bases and J by 8 bases, with 6 bases of the junction left unmatched. CDR3 length: 15 residues. Here the CDR3 reads CASSVSGTGVEKLFF. The DNA of the CDR3 is TGTGCCAGCAGCGTCTCCGGGACAGGGGTCGAAAAACTGTTTTTT.

The chain recombines TRBV30 with TRBJ2-3; D perhaps matches TRBD1 (5 bases). This CDR3 region has 15 residues. Between the trimmed V and J ends, which lost 0 bases and 3 bases, there was a span of 13 bases. Germline CDR1 is GTSNPN and CDR2 is SVGIG (reference sequence). The DNA of the CDR3 is TGTGCCTGGAGTGTCTCCAGGGTCGGAACAGATACGCAGTATTTT. Its protein is CAWSVSRVGTDTQYF. Filled out from reference TRBV30 and TRBJ2-3, the complete variable domain reads SQTIHQWPATLVQPVGSPLSLECTVEGTSNPNLYWYRQAAGRGLQLLFYSVGIGQISSEVPQNLSASRPQDRQFILSSKKLLLSDSGFYLCAWSVSRVGTDTQYFGPGTRLTVL.

This rearrangement joins TRBV7-8 to TRBJ2-5; no firm D call. The CDR3 is 11 amino acids. V was pared by 5 bases and J by 4 bases, with 5 bases between. Germline CDR1 and CDR2: SGHVS and FQNEAQ. In DNA form, the CDR3 reads TGTGCCAGCAGCCATCGAGAGACCCAGTACTTC. Translated: CASSHRETQYF.

The chain combines TRBV9 with TRBJ1-1, with D perhaps TRBD1 (6 bases). V was pared by 4 bases and J by 2 bases, with 18 bases between. Germline V gene lookup returns CDR1 SGDLS and CDR2 YYNGEE. The CDR3 runs 16 residues. The CDR3 spells CASSPHGQGINTEAFF. The CDR3 coding sequence is TGTGCCAGCAGCCCCCACGGGCAGGGGATTAACACTGAAGCTTTCTTT.

The J gene is TRBJ1-2, the V gene TRBV12-5; D gene uncertain. CDR3 size: 15 residues. The germline gives CDR1 LGHNT, CDR2 FRNRAP. Trimming cost V 6 bases and J 8 bases, with 22 bases left between them. This chain's CDR3 is CASGSSTGRGEGYTF. DNA for the CDR3: TGTGCTAGTGGCTCAAGTACGGGCCGCGGGGAGGGCTACACCTTC. Complete variable domain (other parts from reference TRBV12-5 and TRBJ1-2): DARVTQTPRHKVTEMGQEVTMRCQPILGHNTVFWYRQTMMQGLELLAYFRNRAPLDDSGMPKDRFSAEMPDATLATLKIQPSEPRDSAVYFCASGSSTGRGEGYTFGSGTRLTVV.

The J gene is TRBJ1-6, the V gene TRBV19, with TRBD1 matching 8 bases. Germline V gene lookup returns CDR1 LNHDA and CDR2 SQIVND (reference sequence). The length of the CDR3 is 17 residues. V shed 6 bases and J 2 bases; nucleotides not matched to a gene: 9. CDR3 region: CASSLAQGATYNSPLHF. DNA of the CDR3: TGTGCCAGTAGCCTAGCCCAGGGGGCTACCTATAATTCACCCCTCCACTTT.